These 26 T cell receptor beta chains were all obtained from the same sample, sequenced in a study of blood T cell repertoires in COVID-19. Produced via immunoSEQ multiplex PCR; TCRdb's table is partial and in-frame only. The sample shows some 150,000 clones, approximately 86% of them seen only once. Sequencing was carried out using peripheral blood. Receptor source: a woman aged 55-69 years with acute or convalescent COVID-19.

This clone was seen only once. The V gene is TRBV5-4, the J gene TRBJ1-6; TRBD1 agrees at 7 bases. The J segment lost 9 bases and the V segment lost 4 bases, leaving 7 bases of the junction unmatched. In germline, CDR1 is SGHNT, CDR2 YYREEE (reference sequence). The CDR3 spans 14 residues. The CDR3 bases are TGTGCCAGCAGCCCGCGACAGGGAAGTTCACCCCTCCACTTT. Translating gives CASSPRQGSSPLHF.

The J gene is TRBJ1-2, the V gene TRBV25-1; 12 bases fit TRBD1. V was clipped by 6 bases and J by 8 bases; unmatched bases: 7. CDR1 MGHDK and CDR2 SYGVNS come from the germline V gene. The CDR3 sequence is 14 residues long. In DNA form, the CDR3 reads TGTGCCAGCAGCTCACCGGGACAGGGGGCCGGCTACACCTTC. Protein sequence: CASSSPGQGAGYTF.

This chain links TRBV3-1 (or the pseudogene TRBV3-2) with TRBJ2-3; TRBD1 aligns across 7 bases. Germline-derived CDR1 and CDR2 are LGHDT and YNNKEL (reference sequence). The CDR3 length is 12 residues. Trimming took 2 bases from V and 9 from J; bases not matched to a gene: 2. The CDR3 loop is CASSQMTGTQYF. The CDR3 nucleotides are TGTGCCAGCAGCCAAATGACAGGGACGCAGTATTTT.

The gene calls are TRBV4-2 and TRBJ2-5; D might be TRBD1 (6 bases). The germline V gene has CDR1 LGHNA and CDR2 YNFKEQ. Trimming pared 0 bases from V and 1 base from J, leaving 6 bases between. This CDR3 is built from 14 residues. This chain's CDR3 is CASSQEDSQETQYF. CDR3 bases: TGTGCCAGCAGCCAAGAGGACAGCCAAGAGACCCAGTACTTC.

This sequence joins TRBV5-1 and TRBJ2-3, with D possibly being TRBD1 (6 bases). Germline V CDR1 and CDR2: SGHRS, YFSETQ. The ends were cut back, 4 bases at V and 1 base at J, with 16 bases in the middle. The CDR3 length is 16 residues. The CDR3 reads CASSGVLRQGTDTQYF. CDR3 nucleotides: TGCGCCAGCAGCGGCGTCCTAAGACAGGGCACAGATACGCAGTATTTT.

The rearrangement uses TRBV29-1 and TRBJ2-7, with 8 bases that match TRBD1. Trimming removed 7 bases from V and 3 bases from J; junction bases left unmatched: 5. Germline V gene sequence: CDR1 SQVTM, CDR2 ANQGSEA. This CDR3 comprises 12 residues. The CDR3 coding sequence is TGCAGCGGCATGACAGGGGTCTACGAGCAGTACTTC. This gives the protein CSGMTGVYEQYF.

The rearrangement joins TRBV5-6 to TRBJ1-2, with a tentative D call TRBD1 (5 bases). Germline CDR1 and CDR2: SGHDT and YYEEEE. The CDR3 consists of 13 residues. With 2 bases removed from V and 2 bases from J, the gap between germline ends came to 7 bases. The DNA of the CDR3 is TGTGCCAGCAGCTTAAAGGGGAACTATGGCTACACCTTC. Translation gives CASSLKGNYGYTF.

The chain carries TRBV30 and TRBJ1-1; TRBD1 is a possible D gene (6 bases). Germline CDR1 GTSNPN, CDR2 SVGIG (reference sequence). The CDR3 is made up of 16 amino acids. Trimming left V 7 bases short and J 0 bases short, with 21 bases between. The CDR3 DNA sequence: TGTGCCTTCACACAGGGATTACGCCCAATGAACACTGAAGCTTTCTTT. Amino acids: CAFTQGLRPMNTEAFF. The full variable domain, completed using reference TRBV30 and TRBJ1-1, is SQTIHQWPATLVQPVGSPLSLECTVEGTSNPNLYWYRQAAGRGLQLLFYSVGIGQISSEVPQNLSASRPQDRQFILSSKKLLLSDSGFYLCAFTQGLRPMNTEAFFGQGTRLTVV.

The V call is TRBV7-9, the J call TRBJ2-7; D is uncertain. This CDR3 is built from 11 residues. Trimming took 5 bases from V and 3 from J, leaving 5 bases between them. The germline V gene has CDR1 SEHNR and CDR2 FQNEAQ (reference sequence). In DNA, the CDR3 is TGTGCCAGCAGCCTTAACTACGAGCAGTACTTC. This gives the protein CASSLNYEQYF.

This chain links TRBV19 with TRBJ2-1; the match to TRBD2 covers 9 bases. Trimming removed 5 bases from V and 6 bases from J; junction bases left unmatched: 8. Per germline, CDR1 LNHDA and CDR2 SQIVND (reference sequence). The CDR3 extends over 15 amino acids. CDR3 in amino acids: CASSLSGGRGNEQFF. The CDR3 DNA reads as TGTGCCAGTAGTCTTAGCGGGGGTCGGGGCAATGAGCAGTTCTTC.

The CDR3 DNA reads as TGTGCCAGCAGTGGGAGGAGCGGGGGGACCGGGGAGCTGTTTTTT. Its translation: CASSGRSGGTGELFF. This chain connects TRBV6-2 or TRBV6-3 to TRBJ2-2, with 9 nucleotides matching TRBD2. The CDR3 extends over 15 amino acids. The germline gives CDR1 MNHEY, CDR2 SVGEGT. The ends lost 5 bases at V and 5 bases at J; junction bases unmatched: 6.

This chain connects TRBV10-3 to TRBJ2-1; 11 bases align to TRBD2. With V trimmed by 10 bases and J by 7 bases, 12 bases remained unmatched. The CDR3 length is 15 residues. In germline, CDR1 is ENHRY, CDR2 SYGVKD. CDR3 coding DNA: TGTGCCACTAATCGAGGGACTAGCGGTGGGAATGAGCAGTTCTTC. It translates to CATNRGTSGGNEQFF.

This clone has at least ten counts. DNA of the CDR3: TGTGCCAGCTCACTAACGATGGGACAGCAAGAGACCCAGTACTTC. Translation gives CASSLTMGQQETQYF. The chain carries TRBV18 and TRBJ2-5, with 7 positions matching TRBD1. Looked up from germline, CDR1 is KGHSH and CDR2 is LQKENI. CDR3 length equals 15 residues. After removal of 4 bases from V and 2 bases from J, the junction contained 7 bases not matched to a gene.

This clone showed up just once. The J gene is TRBJ2-5, the V gene TRBV6-1; D possibly corresponds to TRBD2 (6 bases). V gave up 3 bases and J gave up 1 base, with 9 bases separating them. CDR1 is MNHNS, CDR2 SASEGT, per germline. This CDR3 spans 14 amino acids. For the CDR3, the DNA is TGTGCCAGCAGTGAGGCGGGAACCCAAGAGACCCAGTACTTC. It encodes CASSEAGTQETQYF.

The V call is TRBV30, the J call TRBJ2-7; TRBD2 is a possible D gene (6 bases). Germline V gene lookup returns CDR1 GTSNPN and CDR2 SVGIG (reference sequence). V was pared by 0 bases and J by 2 bases, with 17 bases between. The CDR3 covers 16 residues. The chain's CDR3 is CAWSVGHTGVPYEQYF. CDR3 nucleotides: TGTGCCTGGAGTGTAGGACACACGGGGGTCCCCTACGAGCAGTACTTC.

The chain recombines TRBV5-6 with TRBJ1-1; D not resolved. The V gene's germline CDR1 is SGHDT and CDR2 YYEEEE. Trimming pared 2 bases from V and 0 bases from J, leaving 14 bases between. The CDR3 is 16 amino acids. The CDR3 bases are TGTGCCAGCAGCTTTCACTCTCCTGTTATGAACACTGAAGCTTTCTTT. This encodes CASSFHSPVMNTEAFF.

The chain couples TRBV6-5 to TRBJ1-2; D perhaps matches TRBD1 (6 bases). This CDR3 region has 14 residues. Germline CDR1 is MNHEY and CDR2 is SVGAGI. Trimming removed 3 bases at V and 0 bases at J, with 8 bases between. The CDR3 reads CASSYRTANYGYTF. The CDR3 nucleotides read TGTGCCAGCAGTTATCGGACAGCTAACTATGGCTACACCTTC.

This chain joins TRBV10-3 and TRBJ1-3; the match to TRBD1 covers 9 bases. J was trimmed by 1 base and V by 6 bases; bases with no gene match: 1. Per the germline V gene, CDR1 is ENHRY and CDR2 is SYGVKD. The CDR3 loop spans 14 amino acids. The CDR3 DNA follows: TGTGCCATCAGGGGGACAGGGTCTGGAAACACCATATATTTT. Its protein product is CAIRGTGSGNTIYF.

V usage is TRBV6-1 and J usage is TRBJ1-6; no clear D gene. Germline V gene lookup returns CDR1 MNHNS and CDR2 SASEGT. The CDR3 is 18 residues long. V dropped 4 bases and J dropped 0 bases, with 16 bases sitting between them. CDR3 sequence reads: CASSGTFIGSSYNSPLHF. The CDR3 DNA follows: TGTGCCAGCAGTGGAACCTTTATCGGGAGCTCCTATAATTCACCCCTCCACTTT.

This clone occurred once. The chain combines TRBV6-2 or TRBV6-3 with TRBJ2-3; D is possibly TRBD2 (6 bases). Between the trimmed V and J ends, which lost 4 bases and 0 bases, there was a span of 11 bases. Germline assignment: CDR1 MNHEY and CDR2 SVGEGT. The CDR3 runs to 15 residues. The CDR3 DNA reads TGTGCCAGCAGTTTCTCCGGGACTAGCACAGATACGCAGTATTTT. Its translation is CASSFSGTSTDTQYF.

V is TRBV3-1 (or the pseudogene TRBV3-2) and J is TRBJ2-2, with D unclear. This CDR3 is 14 amino acids long. CDR1 is LGHDT and CDR2 is YNNKEL in the germline V gene (reference sequence). Deletions cut 0 bases from V and 4 bases from J, with 6 bases between. This CDR3 is CASSQDLFTGELFF. The CDR3 nucleotides read TGTGCCAGCAGCCAAGATCTTTTCACCGGGGAGCTGTTTTTT.

This clone was counted once. V and J are TRBV30 and TRBJ1-5; D gene uncertain. The CDR3 is made up of 14 amino acids. Germline V lookup: CDR1 GTSNPN, CDR2 SVGIG (reference sequence). The germline V and J ends were trimmed by 0 bases and 9 bases, with 15 bases remaining between them. The CDR3 DNA follows: TGTGCCTGGAGTGTAGAGGTTGGAATCCCGCCCCAGCATTTT. It codes for CAWSVEVGIPPQHF.

The J gene is TRBJ1-2, the V gene TRBV28; weak D call: TRBD1 (5 bases). Trimming removed 11 bases from V and 0 bases from J, with 16 bases in between. Germline V gene sequence: CDR1 MDHEN, CDR2 SYDVKM. This CDR3 contains 14 residues. The CDR3 is CALRGTGSNYGYTF. The DNA for the CDR3 is TGTGCCTTAAGGGGAACAGGATCTAACTATGGCTACACCTTC.

This sequence joins TRBV25-1 and TRBJ1-6; D gene unclear. This CDR3 is built from 15 residues. From germline, CDR1 is MGHDK and CDR2 SYGVNS. Trimming cost V 3 bases and J 2 bases, with 8 bases left between them. The CDR3 spells CASSDGETYNSPLHF. The CDR3 bases are TGTGCCAGCAGTGACGGAGAGACCTATAATTCACCCCTCCACTTT.

V gene TRBV19 combines with J gene TRBJ2-1; maybe TRBD2 (5 bases). CDR1 is LNHDA, CDR2 SQIVND, per germline (reference sequence). The CDR3 is 15 amino acids. V lost 2 bases, J lost 6 bases, and 14 bases lay in between. CDR3 sequence: CASSIHGVKSNEQFF. The CDR3 nucleotides read TGTGCCAGTAGTATACACGGGGTAAAGTCCAATGAGCAGTTCTTC.

This chain joins TRBV5-4 and TRBJ1-2; TRBD1 matches 7 bases. Trimming at V came to 3 bases and at J to 8 bases, leaving 16 bases not matched to a gene. Germline loops: CDR1 SGHNT, CDR2 YYREEE (reference sequence). This CDR3 contains 16 residues. The CDR3 nucleotides are TGTGCCAGCAGCTACCGCTTCAGTGGGTCACAGGGGGGCTACACCTTC. Its translation is CASSYRFSGSQGGYTF.